One and the same sample provided the 7 T cell receptor beta chains below, sequenced in a study of cytomegalovirus exposure and HLA in healthy donors. The primer mix had 60 Vbeta and 13 Jbeta primers. Generated by immunoSEQ multiplex PCR, the TCRdb table keeps only in-frame clones and is missing some. The data show about 120,000 clones, 81% seen once. The sequencing input was PBMCs. The receptors stem from a woman aged 40 to 50 in good health and CMV-seronegative.

The V call is TRBV11-2, the J call TRBJ2-1, with 8 bases matching TRBD2. The CDR3 consists of 16 residues. The germline V gene has CDR1 SGHAT and CDR2 FQNNGV. Unmatched junction bases numbered 11, after V lost 5 bases and J lost 5 bases. As DNA, the CDR3 is TGTGCCAGCAGCATCGCGGTGTCGGGAGGGAACAATGAGCAGTTCTTC. Its translation is CASSIAVSGGNNEQFF.

The chain is built from TRBV5-6 and TRBJ2-7, with 7 bases identical to TRBD1. CDR1 is SGHDT, CDR2 YYEEEE, per germline. The CDR3 runs to 13 residues. Trimming took 4 bases from V and 3 from J; bases not matched to a gene: 4. CDR3 nucleotides: TGTGCCAGCAGCCCGGGACAGTACTACGAGCAGTACTTC. This encodes CASSPGQYYEQYF.

The chain is built from TRBV5-1 and TRBJ1-2; TRBD1 might be the D (6 bases). The CDR3 spans 14 residues. Germline V gene data show CDR1 as SGHRS and CDR2 as YFSETQ. Trimming took off 2 bases at V and 3 bases at J, with 11 bases between the two ends. The CDR3 spells CASSLTPGDYGYTF. DNA for the CDR3: TGCGCCAGCAGCTTAACTCCAGGGGACTATGGCTACACCTTC.

This clone has only a few counts. The V call is TRBV6-5, the J call TRBJ1-4; no clear D. This CDR3 has 13 amino acids. CDR1 is MNHEY, CDR2 SVGAGI, per germline. V lost 6 bases, J lost 9 bases, and 14 bases lay in between. The CDR3 DNA sequence: TGTGCCAGCAGCTCGGAGACCCTTAAAAAACTGTTTTTT. It is translated as CASSSETLKKLFF.

The gene calls are TRBV13 and TRBJ2-1; 8 nucleotides align to TRBD2. The J segment lost 1 base and the V segment lost 5 bases, leaving 4 bases of the junction unmatched. CDR1 is PRHDT, CDR2 FYEKMQ, per germline (reference sequence). This CDR3 region has 15 residues. The CDR3 coding sequence is TGTGCCAGCAGCGCCAGCGGGGGATCCTACAATGAGCAGTTCTTC. Residues: CASSASGGSYNEQFF.

The chain joins TRBV27 to TRBJ1-2, with a possible D match to TRBD1 (6 bases). The CDR3 consists of 15 residues. V gave up 5 bases and J gave up 6 bases, with 19 bases separating them. Germline CDR1 reads MNHEY; CDR2 reads SMNVEV (reference sequence). This chain's CDR3 is CASSEGGAYSDGYTF. CDR3 bases: TGTGCCAGCAGTGAAGGGGGGGCGTACTCGGATGGCTACACCTTC.

The chain employs TRBV6-1 and TRBJ1-1, with TRBD1 identical over 8 bases. This CDR3 contains 14 residues. The germline CDR1 and CDR2 sequences are MNHNS and SASEGT. The V segment lost 6 bases and the J segment 2 bases; nucleotides outside the gene matches: 5. The chain's CDR3 is CASSRQGYNTEAFF. The CDR3 DNA sequence: TGTGCCAGCAGCCGACAGGGGTACAACACTGAAGCTTTCTTT.